This TCR beta chain comes out of a study of blood T cell repertoires in COVID-19. Study in general: Acute and convalescent COVID-19 specimens originated in the United States, Italy and Spain. PBMCs, B-cell-depleted T cells, or T cells were the source of the cDNA or gDNA that made up the material.

Authors' methods: Nucleated cell counts were estimated from reference gene primer amplification. Using immunoSEQ multiplex PCR, the repertoire was profiled, and TCRdb retains in-frame clones only, with some absent. That table furnishes V, J and clone size, whereas the DNA furnished D and trimming. The data contain 90,000 to 100,000 clones, over 75% of them singletons. The CDR3 is made up of 18 amino acids. Trimming at V came to 3 bases and at J to 4 bases, leaving 14 bases not matched to a gene. Germline V gene sequence: CDR1 SGDLS, CDR2 YYNGEE. Material: peripheral blood. The chain joins TRBV9 to TRBJ2-1; 9 bases align to TRBD1. The receptor was isolated from a man over 45 with acute or convalescent COVID-19. The CDR3 bases are TGTGCCAGCAGCGCGGGCCCCGTCCCGGGACAGGGTTACAATGAGCAGTTCTTC. It yields the protein CASSAGPVPGQGYNEQFF.